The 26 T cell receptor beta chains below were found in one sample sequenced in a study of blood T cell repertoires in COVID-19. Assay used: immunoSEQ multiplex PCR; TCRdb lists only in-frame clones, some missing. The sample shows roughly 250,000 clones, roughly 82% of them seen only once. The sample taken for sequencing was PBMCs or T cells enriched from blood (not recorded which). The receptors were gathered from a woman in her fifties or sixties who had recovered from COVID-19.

CDR3 in DNA: TGCGCCAGCAGCCGCCTAGCGGGAGGACCAGATACGCAGTATTTT. Translated, it gives CASSRLAGGPDTQYF. The chain couples TRBV5-1 to TRBJ2-3; 11 bases are a match to TRBD2. With V trimmed by 4 bases and J by 4 bases, 5 bases remained unmatched. The germline CDR1 and CDR2 sequences are SGHRS and YFSETQ. This CDR3 comprises 15 residues.

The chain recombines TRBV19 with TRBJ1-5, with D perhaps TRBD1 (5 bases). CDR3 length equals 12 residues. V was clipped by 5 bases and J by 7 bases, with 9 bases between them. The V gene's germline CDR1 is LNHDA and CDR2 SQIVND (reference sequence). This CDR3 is CASSFQGQPQHF. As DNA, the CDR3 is TGTGCCAGTAGTTTCCAGGGACAGCCCCAGCATTTT.

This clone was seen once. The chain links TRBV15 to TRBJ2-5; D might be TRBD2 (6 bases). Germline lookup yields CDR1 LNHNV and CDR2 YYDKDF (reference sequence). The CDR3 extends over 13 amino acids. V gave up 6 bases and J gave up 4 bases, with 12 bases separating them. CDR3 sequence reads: CATSGGLVETQYF. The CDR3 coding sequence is TGTGCCACCAGTGGAGGGTTAGTAGAGACCCAGTACTTC.

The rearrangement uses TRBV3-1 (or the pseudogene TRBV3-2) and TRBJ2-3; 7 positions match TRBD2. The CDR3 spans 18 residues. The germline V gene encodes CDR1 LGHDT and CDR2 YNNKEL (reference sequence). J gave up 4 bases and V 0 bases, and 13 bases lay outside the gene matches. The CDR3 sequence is CASSQDLTGTTGPDTQYF. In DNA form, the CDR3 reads TGTGCCAGCAGCCAAGATCTCACCGGGACTACAGGACCAGATACGCAGTATTTT.

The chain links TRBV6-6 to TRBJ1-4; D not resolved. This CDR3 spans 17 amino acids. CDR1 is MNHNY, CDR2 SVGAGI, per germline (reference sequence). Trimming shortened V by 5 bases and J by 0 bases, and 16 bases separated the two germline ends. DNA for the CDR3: TGTGCCAGCAGTCAGACGGTACGGGTATCAACTAATGAAAAACTGTTTTTT. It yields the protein CASSQTVRVSTNEKLFF.

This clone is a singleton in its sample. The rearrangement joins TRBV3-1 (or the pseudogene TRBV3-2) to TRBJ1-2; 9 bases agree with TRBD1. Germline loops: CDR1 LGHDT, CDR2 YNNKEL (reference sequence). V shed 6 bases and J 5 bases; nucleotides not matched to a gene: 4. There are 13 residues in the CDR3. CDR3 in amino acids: CASSPGTGYGYTF. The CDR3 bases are TGTGCCAGCAGTCCCGGGACAGGGTATGGCTACACCTTC.

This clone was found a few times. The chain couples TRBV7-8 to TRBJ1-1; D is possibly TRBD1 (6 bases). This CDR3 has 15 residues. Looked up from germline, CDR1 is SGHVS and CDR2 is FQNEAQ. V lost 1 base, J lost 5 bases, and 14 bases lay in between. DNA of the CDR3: TGTGCCAGCAGCTTAGACGTCAGGGGAACGACTGAAGCTTTCTTT. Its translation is CASSLDVRGTTEAFF.

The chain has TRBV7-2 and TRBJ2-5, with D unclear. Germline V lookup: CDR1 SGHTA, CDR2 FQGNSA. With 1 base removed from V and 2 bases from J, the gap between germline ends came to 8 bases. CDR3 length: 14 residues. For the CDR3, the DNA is TGTGCCAGCAGCTTAGATCTAGTACAAGAGACCCAGTACTTC. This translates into CASSLDLVQETQYF. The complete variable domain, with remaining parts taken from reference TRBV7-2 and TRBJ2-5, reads GAGVSQSPSNKVTEKGKDVELRCDPISGHTALYWYRQSLGQGLEFLIYFQGNSAPDKSGLPSDRFSAERTGGSVSTLTIQRTQQEDSAVYLCASSLDLVQETQYFGPGTRLLVL.

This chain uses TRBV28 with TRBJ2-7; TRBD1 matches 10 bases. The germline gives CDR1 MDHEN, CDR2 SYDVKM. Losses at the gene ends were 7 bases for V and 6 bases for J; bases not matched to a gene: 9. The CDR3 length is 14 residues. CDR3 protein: CASNSGTGVREQYF. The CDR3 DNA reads TGTGCCAGCAATTCTGGGACAGGGGTCCGCGAGCAGTACTTC.

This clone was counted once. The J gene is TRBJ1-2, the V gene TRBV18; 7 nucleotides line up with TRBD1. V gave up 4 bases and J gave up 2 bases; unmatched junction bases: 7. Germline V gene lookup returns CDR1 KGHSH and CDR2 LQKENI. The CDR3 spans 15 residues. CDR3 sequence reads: CASSQNRGENYGYTF. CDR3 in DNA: TGTGCCAGCTCACAAAACAGGGGTGAGAACTATGGCTACACCTTC.

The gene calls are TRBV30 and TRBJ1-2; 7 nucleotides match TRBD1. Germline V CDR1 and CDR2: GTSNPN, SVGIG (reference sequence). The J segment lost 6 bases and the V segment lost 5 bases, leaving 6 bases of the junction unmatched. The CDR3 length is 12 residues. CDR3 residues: CAWDRELDGYTF. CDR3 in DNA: TGTGCCTGGGACAGGGAGTTGGATGGCTACACCTTC. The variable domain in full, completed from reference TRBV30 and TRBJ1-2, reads SQTIHQWPATLVQPVGSPLSLECTVEGTSNPNLYWYRQAAGRGLQLLFYSVGIGQISSEVPQNLSASRPQDRQFILSSKKLLLSDSGFYLCAWDRELDGYTFGSGTRLTVV.

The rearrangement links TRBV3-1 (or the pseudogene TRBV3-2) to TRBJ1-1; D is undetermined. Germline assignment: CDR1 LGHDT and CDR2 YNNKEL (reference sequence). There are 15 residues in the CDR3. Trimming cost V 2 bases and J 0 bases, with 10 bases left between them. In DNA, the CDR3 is TGTGCCAGCAGCCAACATAAACAAATGAACACTGAAGCTTTCTTT. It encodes CASSQHKQMNTEAFF.

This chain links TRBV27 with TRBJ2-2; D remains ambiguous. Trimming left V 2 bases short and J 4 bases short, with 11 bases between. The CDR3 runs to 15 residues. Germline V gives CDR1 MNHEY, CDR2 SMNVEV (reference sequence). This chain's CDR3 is CASSLGQFFTGELFF. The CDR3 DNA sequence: TGTGCCAGCAGTTTAGGGCAGTTTTTCACCGGGGAGCTGTTTTTT.

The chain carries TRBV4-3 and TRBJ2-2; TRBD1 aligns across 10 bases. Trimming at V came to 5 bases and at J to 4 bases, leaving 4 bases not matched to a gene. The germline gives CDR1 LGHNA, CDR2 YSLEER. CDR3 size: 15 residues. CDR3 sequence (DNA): TGCGCCAGCAGCTCCGGGACAGGGGCCACCGGGGAGCTGTTTTTT. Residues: CASSSGTGATGELFF.

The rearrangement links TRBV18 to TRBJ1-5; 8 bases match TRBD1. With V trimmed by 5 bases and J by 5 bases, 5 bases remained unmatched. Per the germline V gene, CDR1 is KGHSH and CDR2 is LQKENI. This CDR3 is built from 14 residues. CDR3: CASSLNRGDQPQHF. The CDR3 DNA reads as TGTGCCAGCTCATTGAACAGGGGGGATCAGCCCCAGCATTTT.

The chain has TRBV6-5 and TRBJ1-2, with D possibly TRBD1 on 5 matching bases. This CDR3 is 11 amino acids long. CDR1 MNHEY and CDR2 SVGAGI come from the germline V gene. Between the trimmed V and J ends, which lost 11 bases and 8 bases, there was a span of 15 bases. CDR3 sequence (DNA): TGTGCCGTACGGGGGTTTGACGGCTACACCTTC. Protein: CAVRGFDGYTF.

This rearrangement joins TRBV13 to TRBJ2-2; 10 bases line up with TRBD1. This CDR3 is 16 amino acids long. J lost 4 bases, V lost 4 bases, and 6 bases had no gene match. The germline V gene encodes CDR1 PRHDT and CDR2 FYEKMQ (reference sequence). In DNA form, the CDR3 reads TGTGCCAGCAGCTCCTCCGGGACAGGGGTCACCGGGGAGCTGTTTTTT. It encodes CASSSSGTGVTGELFF. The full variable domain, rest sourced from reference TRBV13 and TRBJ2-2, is AAGVIQSPRHLIKEKRETATLKCYPIPRHDTVYWYQQGPGQDPQFLISFYEKMQSDKGSIPDRFSAQQFSDYHSELNMSSLELGDSALYFCASSSSGTGVTGELFFGEGSRLTVL.

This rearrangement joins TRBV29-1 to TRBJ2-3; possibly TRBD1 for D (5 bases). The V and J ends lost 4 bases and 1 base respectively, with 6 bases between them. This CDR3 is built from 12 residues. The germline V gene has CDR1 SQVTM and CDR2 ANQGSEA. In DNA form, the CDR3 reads TGCAGCGTTGCACAGGGCACAGATACGCAGTATTTT. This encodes CSVAQGTDTQYF.

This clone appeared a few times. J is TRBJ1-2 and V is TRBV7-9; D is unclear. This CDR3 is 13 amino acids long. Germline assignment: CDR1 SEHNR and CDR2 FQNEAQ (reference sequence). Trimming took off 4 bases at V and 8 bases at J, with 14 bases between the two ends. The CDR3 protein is CASSSDRVGGYTF. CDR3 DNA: TGTGCCAGCAGCTCAGACCGCGTCGGGGGCTACACCTTC. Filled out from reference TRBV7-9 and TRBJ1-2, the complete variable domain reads DTGVSQNPRHKITKRGQNVTFRCDPISEHNRLYWYRQTLGQGPEFLTYFQNEAQLEKSRLLSDRFSAERPKGSFSTLEIQRTEQGDSAMYLCASSSDRVGGYTFGSGTRLTVV.

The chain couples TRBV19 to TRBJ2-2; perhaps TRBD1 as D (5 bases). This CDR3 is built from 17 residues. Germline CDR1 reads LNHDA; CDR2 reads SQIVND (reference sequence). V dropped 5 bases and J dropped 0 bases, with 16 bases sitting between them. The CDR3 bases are TGTGCCAGTAGTCCCCGTAAGGGGCGACCGAACACCGGGGAGCTGTTTTTT. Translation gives CASSPRKGRPNTGELFF.

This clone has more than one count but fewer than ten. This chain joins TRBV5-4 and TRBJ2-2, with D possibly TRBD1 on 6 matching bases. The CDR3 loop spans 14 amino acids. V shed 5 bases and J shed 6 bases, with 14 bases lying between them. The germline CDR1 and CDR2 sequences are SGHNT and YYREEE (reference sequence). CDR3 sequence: CASSDQGIPGELFF. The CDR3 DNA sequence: TGTGCCAGCAGTGACCAGGGGATCCCCGGGGAGCTGTTTTTT.

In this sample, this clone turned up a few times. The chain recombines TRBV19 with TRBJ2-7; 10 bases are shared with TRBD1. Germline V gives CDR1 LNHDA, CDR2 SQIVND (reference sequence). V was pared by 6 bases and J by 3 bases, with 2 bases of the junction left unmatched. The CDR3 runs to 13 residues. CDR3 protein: CASSDRGLYEQYF. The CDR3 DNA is TGTGCCAGTAGCGACAGGGGGCTCTACGAGCAGTACTTC.

CDR3 sequence (DNA): TGCAGTGCGGGGCTCAGGGATGGCTACACCTTC. Translated: CSAGLRDGYTF. This chain joins TRBV20-1 and TRBJ1-2; the D gene is possibly TRBD1 (5 bases). The CDR3 loop spans 11 amino acids. From germline, CDR1 is DFQATT and CDR2 SNEGSKA (reference sequence). V dropped 6 bases and J dropped 6 bases, with 11 bases sitting between them.

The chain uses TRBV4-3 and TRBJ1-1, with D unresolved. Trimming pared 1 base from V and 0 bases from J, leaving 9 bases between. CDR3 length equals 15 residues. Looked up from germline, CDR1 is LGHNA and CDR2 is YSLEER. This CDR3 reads CASSQGWEVNTEAFF. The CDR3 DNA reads TGCGCCAGCAGCCAAGGGTGGGAGGTGAACACTGAAGCTTTCTTT.

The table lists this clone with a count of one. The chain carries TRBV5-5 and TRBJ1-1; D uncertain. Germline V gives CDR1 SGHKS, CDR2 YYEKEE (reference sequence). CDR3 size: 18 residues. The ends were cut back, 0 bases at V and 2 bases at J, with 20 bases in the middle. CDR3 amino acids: CASSLVFTRGGSNTEAFF. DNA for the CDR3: TGTGCCAGCAGCTTGGTATTTACCCGCGGAGGGTCCAACACTGAAGCTTTCTTT.

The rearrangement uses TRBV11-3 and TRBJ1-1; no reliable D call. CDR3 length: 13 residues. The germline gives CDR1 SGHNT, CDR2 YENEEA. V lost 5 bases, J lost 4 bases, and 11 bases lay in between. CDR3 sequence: CASSSPVATEAFF. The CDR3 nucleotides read TGTGCCAGCAGCAGTCCCGTGGCCACTGAAGCTTTCTTT.